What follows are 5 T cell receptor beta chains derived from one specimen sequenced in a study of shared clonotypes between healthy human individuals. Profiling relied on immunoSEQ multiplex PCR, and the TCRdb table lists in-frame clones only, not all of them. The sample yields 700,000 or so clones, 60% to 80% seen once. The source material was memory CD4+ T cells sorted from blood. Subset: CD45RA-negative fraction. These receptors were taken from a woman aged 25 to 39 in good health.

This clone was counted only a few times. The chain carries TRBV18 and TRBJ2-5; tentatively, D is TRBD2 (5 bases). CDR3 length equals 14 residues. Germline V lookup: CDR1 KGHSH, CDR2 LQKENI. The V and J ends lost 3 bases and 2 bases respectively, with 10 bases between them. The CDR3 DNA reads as TGTGCCAGCTCACCGAGGGATCGACAAGAGACCCAGTACTTC. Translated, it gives CASSPRDRQETQYF.

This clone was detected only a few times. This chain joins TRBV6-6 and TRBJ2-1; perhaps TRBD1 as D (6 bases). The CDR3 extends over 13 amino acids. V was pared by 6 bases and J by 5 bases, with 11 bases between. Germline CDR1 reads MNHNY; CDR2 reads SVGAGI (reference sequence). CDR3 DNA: TGTGCCAGCAGAACGGGACAAAACAATGAGCAGTTCTTC. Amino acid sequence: CASRTGQNNEQFF.

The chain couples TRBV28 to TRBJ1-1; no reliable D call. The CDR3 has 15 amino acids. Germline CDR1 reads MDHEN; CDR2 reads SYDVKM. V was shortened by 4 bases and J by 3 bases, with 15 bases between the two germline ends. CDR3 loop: CASSSIRMGDTEAFF. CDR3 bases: TGTGCCAGCAGTTCTATCCGTATGGGTGACACTGAAGCTTTCTTT.

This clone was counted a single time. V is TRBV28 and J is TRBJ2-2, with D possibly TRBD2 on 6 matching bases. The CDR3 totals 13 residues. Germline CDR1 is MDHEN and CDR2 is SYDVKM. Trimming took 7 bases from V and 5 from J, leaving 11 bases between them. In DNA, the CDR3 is TGTGCCAGCACCTTACTAGCAACCGGGGAGCTGTTTTTT. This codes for CASTLLATGELFF.

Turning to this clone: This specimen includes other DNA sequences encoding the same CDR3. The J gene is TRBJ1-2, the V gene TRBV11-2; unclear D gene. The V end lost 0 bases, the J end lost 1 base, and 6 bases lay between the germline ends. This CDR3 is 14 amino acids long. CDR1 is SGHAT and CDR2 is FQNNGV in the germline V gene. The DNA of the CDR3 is TGTGCCAGCAGCTTAGACAGAAGTAACTATGGCTACACCTTC. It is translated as CASSLDRSNYGYTF. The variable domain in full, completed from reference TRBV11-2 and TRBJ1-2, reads EAGVAQSPRYKIIEKRQSVAFWCNPISGHATLYWYQQILGQGPKLLIQFQNNGVVDDSQLPKDRFSAERLKGVDSTLKIQPAKLEDSAVYLCASSLDRSNYGYTFGSGTRLTVV.